This TCR beta chain is from a study of graft-versus-host responses after intestinal transplantation. Findings and limits, study-wide: GvH clones turned up in recipient marrow; some had shown up first in ileum or blood.

Comments on this clone: Its antigen is unknown.

Intraepithelial lymphocytes and lamina propria lymphocytes were released through processing of graft tissue. This CDR3 comprises 15 residues. CDR1 LNHDA and CDR2 SQIVND come from the germline V gene (reference sequence). Deletions cut 3 bases from V and 3 bases from J, with 15 bases between. Profiling relied on immunoSEQ multiplex PCR, and the TCRdb table lists in-frame clones only, not all of them. This sample has 3,000 to 4,000 clones, with almost 85% found just once. The sequence was collected from a human patient who received an intestinal transplant, so some T cells may come from the graft donor. The source was ileum tissue, collected 650 to 670 days after intestinal transplant. This chain uses TRBV19 with TRBJ2-7, with a possible D match to TRBD1 (6 bases). The CDR3 loop reads CASSIDSRGSYEQYF. CDR3 DNA: TGTGCCAGTAGTATCGACTCCAGGGGTAGCTACGAGCAGTACTTC.